The rows below give T cell receptor beta chains drawn from one sample of a study of beta chain features in type 1 diabetes. The data were produced by immunoSEQ multiplex PCR, yet TCRdb's version contains in-frame clones alone and is incomplete. The data show a few hundred thousand clones, roughly 24% seen once. Sequences were obtained from naive CD4+ T cells from blood. These receptor sequences come from a woman in her 30s with type 1 diabetes. CDR3s include the opening cysteine and the closing phenylalanine or tryptophan. The D gene is left open where the match is weak. Clone size is shown for a subset of rows, as once, few, many or a class of expanded clone.

D,size,V,J,DNA,CDR3
TRBD1,-,TRBV6-5,TRBJ1-5,TGTGCCAGCAGTTTACTACAGGGGGATCAGCCCCAGCATTTT,CASSLLQGDQPQHF
-,few,TRBV2,TRBJ2-7,TGTGCCAGCAACGCGCGGGCCCAGCGGGAGCAGTACTTC,CASNARAQREQYF
TRBD1,-,TRBV29-1,TRBJ2-5,TGCAGCGTTCCCACAGGGGTAGATAAGGAGACCCAGTACTTC,CSVPTGVDKETQYF
-,few,TRBV25-1,TRBJ1-1,TGTGCCAGCAGTGAGGGCCAGCAGAACACTGAAGCTTTCTTT,CASSEGQQNTEAFF
TRBD2,few,TRBV19,TRBJ2-1,TGTGCCACCACAATAGGGCCGGGACTAGGCTACAATGAGCAGTTCTTC,CATTIGPGLGYNEQFF
TRBD1,-,TRBV18,TRBJ1-2,TGTGCCAGCTCAGACCTCACCGGGACAGGGGTTGGCTACACCTTC,CASSDLTGTGVGYTF
-,few,TRBV7-2,TRBJ1-1,TGTGCCAGCAGCTCGATGTCAGGGAGGACTGAAGCTTTCTTT,CASSSMSGRTEAFF
TRBD2,-,TRBV5-4,TRBJ2-3,TGTGCCAGCAGCTTTAGCGGGACAAGCACAGATACGCAGTATTTT,CASSFSGTSTDTQYF
-,few,TRBV7-9,TRBJ1-1,TGTGCCAGCTCGAGGGCGTCTCGGCTGAACACTGAAGCTTTCTTT,CASSRASRLNTEAFF
-,few,TRBV6-5,TRBJ1-2,TGTGCCAGCAGTCGACAGAACTATGGCTACACCTTC,CASSRQNYGYTF
-,few,TRBV4-1,TRBJ2-3,TGCGCCAGCAGCCCCCGTGGGACTTTTTCCTATACGCAGTATTTT,CASSPRGTFSYTQYF
-,few,TRBV30,TRBJ2-2,TGTGCCCGAGGGGGATCCGGGGAGCTGTTTTTT,CARGGSGELFF